This is a list of T cell receptor beta chains from one sample in a study of neurological immune-mediated disorders. TCRdb redid the calling of the 5' RACE reads with MiXCR, one entry per CDR3 protein. The sample comprises some 43,000 distinct CDR3 sequences, 12% of which are singletons, and 9% rests with the top ten. Sequencing used PBMCs. The source of these receptors is a male donor with HTLV-1-associated myelopathy (HAM/TSP). Each CDR3 is given with its conserved first and last residue. The D gene is left open where the match is weak. Size tells how often a clone was seen (once, few, many) or the class of an expanded clone, and some rows leave it out.

>many|TRBJ1-6|TRBV5-1|TRBD1
TGCGCCAGCAGCGCAAGACAGGGGAACTCACCCCTCCACTTT
CASSARQGNSPLHF
>medium-sized|TRBJ1-1|TRBV5-1|-
TGCGCCAGCAGCTATGATGGGGGGAACACTGAAGCTTTCTTT
CASSYDGGNTEAFF
>few|TRBJ2-2|TRBV18|-
TGTGCCAGCTCACGGACAACGAACACCGGGGAGCTGTTTTTT
CASSRTTNTGELFF
>many|TRBJ2-7|TRBV5-1|-
TGCGCCAGCAGCTTGGCCACGGGGAAACCCTTGGAGCAGTACTTC
CASSLATGKPLEQYF
>-|TRBJ2-7|TRBV5-1|-
TGCGCCAGCAGCTTTGTCGGATGGCAGGTTGGCGAGCAGTACTTC
CASSFVGWQVGEQYF
>many|TRBJ1-5|TRBV12-3/TRBV12-4|-
TGTGCCAGCAGGAAGGATAGCAATCAGCCCCAGCATTTT
CASRKDSNQPQHF
>many|TRBJ1-2|TRBV28|TRBD1
TGTGCCAGCAGTTTTGACAGGGGCGCTGGCTACACCTTC
CASSFDRGAGYTF
>few|TRBJ2-2|TRBV5-1|-
TGCGCCAGCAGCCCGGACACCCGGAACACCGGGGAGCTGTTTTTT
CASSPDTRNTGELFF
>many|TRBJ2-6|TRBV5-5|-
TGTGCCAGCAGCTTGATCTCAGGGTCTGGGGCCAACGTCCTGACTTTC
CASSLISGSGANVLTF
>many|TRBJ1-2|TRBV5-1|TRBD1
TGCGCCAGCAGCGACCTAGACAGGGGCTTGGGAGGCTACACCTTC
CASSDLDRGLGGYTF
>many|TRBJ1-6|TRBV5-1|TRBD1
TGCGCCAGCAGCCGCTGGGACAGCTCCGGAGGCTCCTATAATTCACCCCTCCACTTT
CASSRWDSSGGSYNSPLHF
>many|TRBJ2-1|TRBV11-2|-
TGTGCCAGCAGCTTACTTCAGGGGTTCTACAATGAGCAGTTCTTC
CASSLLQGFYNEQFF
>many|TRBJ2-3|TRBV18|TRBD1
TGTGCCAGCTCACCAGGGACAGGCAACACAGATACGCAGTATTTT
CASSPGTGNTDTQYF
>-|TRBJ2-7|TRBV7-3|-
TGTGCCAGCAGCTTAATCGGGGGAGGCGAGCAGTACTTC
CASSLIGGGEQYF
>-|TRBJ1-5|TRBV18|-
TGTGCCAGCTCACCGGGAAAAAATCAGCCCCAGCATTTT
CASSPGKNQPQHF
>many|TRBJ2-7|TRBV20-1|TRBD2
TGCAGTGCACGACTAGCGCAACCACCCTACGAGCAGTACTTC
CSARLAQPPYEQYF
>many|TRBJ1-1|TRBV12-3/TRBV12-4|-
TGTGCCAGCAGTCTCCGGAACACAAACACTGAAGCTTTCTTT
CASSLRNTNTEAFF
>many|TRBJ2-1|TRBV5-1|TRBD2
TGCGCCAGCAGCCCTCGGACTAGCGGGGGGTACAATGAGCAGTTCTTC
CASSPRTSGGYNEQFF
>many|TRBJ1-2|TRBV28|-
TGTGCCAGCCGTAGGGGGGGAGCTAACTATGGCTACACCTTC
CASRRGGANYGYTF
>-|TRBJ2-2|TRBV3-1|-
TGTGCCAGCAGCCAAGCCGACGGAGTTCTAGTAGACCCCTTCCGGGTGATGAACACCGGGGAGCTGTTTTTT
CASSQADGVLVDPFRVMNTGELFF
>many|TRBJ1-1|TRBV28|-
TGTGCCAGCAGTCCTAGGAGGAAGAACACTGAAGCTTTCTTT
CASSPRRKNTEAFF
>many|TRBJ1-6|TRBV21-1|-
TGTGCCAGCAGCAAAGAGGAGGGCCCCTATAATTCACCCCTCCACTTT
CASSKEEGPYNSPLHF
>many|TRBJ1-5|TRBV28|-
TGTGCCAGCAGTTTTGCCAGATATAGCAATCAGCCCCAGCATTTT
CASSFARYSNQPQHF
>many|TRBJ1-2|TRBV5-1|-
TGCGCCAGCAGCTTGACAGATGGCTATGGCTACACCTTC
CASSLTDGYGYTF
>many|TRBJ2-7|TRBV10-2|TRBD2
TGCGCCAGCAGTAAGACTAGCGGGGGAGCAACGCGCGAGCAGTACTTC
CASSKTSGGATREQYF
>-|TRBJ1-1|TRBV2|-
TGTGCCAGCAGTGAAGTCCTTTCTGAAGCTTTCTTT
CASSEVLSEAFF
>many|TRBJ1-2|TRBV20-1|TRBD1
TGCAGTGCAGGGACCAGGGGGTGGAATGGCTACACCTTC
CSAGTRGWNGYTF
>few|TRBJ2-2|TRBV18|-
TGTGCCAGCTCACCACCCCGGACAGGGAGGGACACCGGGGAGCTGTTTTTT
CASSPPRTGRDTGELFF
>-|TRBJ2-7|TRBV7-6|-
TGTGCCAGCAGCGCCCGTGGAGGGGACTACGAGCAGTACTTC
CASSARGGDYEQYF
>many|TRBJ2-5|TRBV7-9|-
TGTGCCAGCAGCTTGCAACTGTCTAGCCAGTACTTC
CASSLQLSSQYF
>-|TRBJ2-4|TRBV5-4|TRBD1
TGTGCCAGCAGCTCGACAGGCAGGGGGCAAAACATTCAGTACTTC
CASSSTGRGQNIQYF
>many|TRBJ2-5|TRBV7-2|TRBD2
TGTGCCAGCAGCTTACAAGAATCCCGGCGGGGGGCCCCGGGGGAGACCCAGTACTTC
CASSLQESRRGAPGETQYF
>many|TRBJ2-1|TRBV4-2|TRBD2
TGTGCCAGCAGCCAAGGGTCGGTAGCGGGGGCATACAATGAGCAGTTCTTC
CASSQGSVAGAYNEQFF
>many|TRBJ1-1|TRBV3-1|-
TGTGCCAGCAGCCAAGAGATGAGGACTGAAGCTTTCTTT
CASSQEMRTEAFF
>many|TRBJ2-7|TRBV20-1|TRBD1
TGCAGTGCTAGAGATGCCGGACAGGGGATCTCCTACGAGCAGTACTTC
CSARDAGQGISYEQYF
>many|TRBJ2-2|TRBV10-1|-
TGCGCCAGCAGCTTCTGGGACACCCAGTCTGTGCGGGAGCTGTTTTTT
CASSFWDTQSVRELFF
>many|TRBJ2-5|TRBV12-3/TRBV12-4|TRBD1
TGTGCCAGCAGCCCCCCTGGGACAGGGCAGACCCAGTACTTC
CASSPPGTGQTQYF
>many|TRBJ2-3|TRBV5-1|-
TGCGCCAGCAGCTCTGAGGGGGGGGGCCTGGATACGCAGTATTTT
CASSSEGGGLDTQYF
>-|TRBJ2-1|TRBV7-2|-
TGTGCCAGCAGCTTAGAAGGGGGGCCGAGGTACGATGAGCAGTTCTTC
CASSLEGGPRYDEQFF
>many|TRBJ1-1|TRBV7-6|TRBD1
TGTGCCAGCAGCTTAGAATCAGGGGGCTGGGGCACTGAAGCTTTCTTT
CASSLESGGWGTEAFF
>many|TRBJ1-5|TRBV7-2|-
TGTGCCAGCAGCTTAGTGGGTAGGGATCAGCCCCAGCATTTT
CASSLVGRDQPQHF
>many|TRBJ1-2|TRBV24-1|-
TGTGCCACCAGTGATTTTCCTCAGGGTTCCGACGGCTACACCTTC
CATSDFPQGSDGYTF